The sequence of this T cell receptor beta chain was determined in a study of early T cells in non-severe SARS-CoV-2 infection. At the level of the study: Sequenced material consisted of bulk RNA (from unsorted whole blood), and chains were unpaired.

From the 5' RACE reads, TCRdb called clonotypes with MiXCR, one entry per CDR3 protein. The sample contains tens of thousands of distinct CDR3 sequences, about 14% of which appear only once. V dropped 3 bases and J dropped 3 bases, with 15 bases sitting between them. Germline CDR1 and CDR2: SGHRS and YFSETQ. This CDR3 is built from 15 residues. This clonotype was recorded a few times. The J gene is TRBJ1-1, the V gene TRBV5-1, with no clear D. The TCR sequence derives from an adult who was a healthcare worker with PCR-confirmed SARS-CoV-2 infection or an uninfected control (not recorded which). This material consisted of whole blood, taken at baseline. The CDR3 loop is CASSSDAAEYTEAFF. The CDR3 DNA follows: TGCGCCAGCAGCTCAGACGCGGCTGAGTACACTGAAGCTTTCTTT.